This T cell receptor (beta chain) is from a study of T cell repertoires in cytomegalovirus infection (dated by TCRdb to the late 2010s). As for the study more broadly: Donor HLA type was relevant to the analysis, because carriage of CMV infection together with the matching HLA type was indicated by public TCR beta signatures. The paper as a whole reports these results and caveats: Cumulative frequency of public TCR beta family members discriminated carriers of CMV infection plus the relevant HLA type in this cohort and an independent approximately 370-donor cohort. The ex vivo response was dominated by HLA-C-restricted CMV-specific TCR beta clonotypes, and the single most frequent clonotype in two of eight donors was supplied by these HLA-C-restricted clonotypes.

The trim is 4 bases for V and 0 bases for J, with a gap of 10 bases between the germline ends. Counted from cysteine to phenylalanine, this CDR3 has 15 amino acids. Only the CDR3 part of the read is kept: 45 bases, read in frame from the first base. Instrument on record: Illumina HiSeq 1500. TCRdb reworked the public reads: Q25 trimming with fastp, MiXCR clone assembly, productive beta chains retained. Identical CDR3 protein sequences are pooled into one entry, listed with their most common genes and DNA. The sample table holds nearly 450,000 distinct CDR3 sequences, of which approximately 30% were seen once. The top ten clones comprise roughly 15% of the sample. This clonotype was counted ten times or more. This receptor's antigen is unknown. Base qualities are missing; no much larger clone stands one base away.

The chain couples TRBV12-3 or TRBV12-4 to TRBJ1-3, with an unclear D gene assignment. This TCR was sampled from a human donor in good health (CMV status not recorded). Some clones in this sample may be carry-over from other donors' samples. Material for sequencing was PBMCs. The DNA is TGTGCCAGCAGTTCCCCGGGCCTCTCTGGAAACACCATATATTTT. Its coded protein is CASSSPGLSGNTIYF.